The entry that follows covers one T cell receptor (beta chain) sequence. The antigen this receptor binds is unknown. No base-level quality is on record; no much larger clone is a single base apart. The library was generated by the immunoSEQ multiplex PCR assay. Alongside multiparametric flow cytometry, deep sequencing of rearranged TCR beta loci was used to profile the T cell repertoires. As stored in TCRdb, this immuneACCESS dataset retains in-frame rearrangements with V and J assigned. A fraction of the clones does not appear; measured against another copy, unresolved V genes explain less than half of the discrepancy, and the remainder lacks a known reason. The sample profile shows some 76,000 clones; around 92% of them were found once. The top ten clonotypes cover 2.2% of the sample. V sheds 4 bases and J sheds 5 bases, leaving 11 bases between their ends. The germline V gene sets CDR1 to MDHEN and CDR2 to SYDVKM. The CDR3 numbers 13 residues from cysteine through phenylalanine. CDR3 DNA is the only sequence kept; it has 39 bases, read in frame from the first base.

This record belongs to a study of lymphopenia after photon versus proton radiotherapy (dated by TCRdb to about 2019). Regarding the study in general: In patients with gastrointestinal tumors who developed high-grade lymphopenia, the study compared the immunological effects of photon radiation therapy with those of proton radiation therapy. The study aimed to characterize how the two radiation modalities differ in their impact on the immune system. The 20 or so patients in the cohort had gastrointestinal tumors, were treated with either photon or proton therapy, and subsequently developed lymphopenia. Here is what the overall study found, with its caveats: The survival association was examined only in patients who died, and the authors described better survival with proton therapy as a possibility, not as a demonstrated result. Among patients across the cohort who died, overall survival time showed an inverse correlation with a larger post-nadir drop in TCR diversity. After the lymphocyte count nadir, photon-treated repertoires showed oligoclonal expansion, especially of CD8+ Temra cells, which drove the drop in diversity. During treatment, patients who received proton therapy stayed relatively stable, whereas patients who received photon therapy lost naive T cells and TCR diversity and gained effector/memory populations.

Source: peripheral blood, taken from a patient treated with photon-based radiotherapy. This receptor chain uses TRBV28 and TRBJ1-2, and perhaps TRBD1 as D gene, on 5 matching bases. This sequence was found in a woman in her 40s with cholangiocarcinoma. The CDR3 region has the sequence CASSSTALYGYTF. The sequenced DNA: TGTGCCAGCAGTTCGACAGCTCTATATGGCTACACCTTC.